The T cell receptor (beta chain) under discussion was sequenced for a study of cytomegalovirus exposure and HLA in healthy donors. Study background: Researchers found that roughly 80% of a few hundred genotyped donors fell within the Caucasian-associated ancestry cluster.

Amplification used 60 Vbeta primers and 13 Jbeta primers. Sequencing was performed with immunoSEQ multiplex PCR; in TCRdb, only in-frame clones are kept and a portion is missing. The sample consists of 100,000 or so clones, around 85% of them appearing once. This CDR3 contains 13 residues. V dropped 2 bases and J dropped 3 bases, with 4 bases sitting between them. Germline V gives CDR1 ENHRY, CDR2 SYGVKD. The sample taken for sequencing was PBMCs. The sequence came from a man younger than 45 in good health and CMV-seropositive. V gene TRBV10-3 combines with J gene TRBJ1-4; D not resolved. CDR3 amino acids: CAISEVANEKLFF. CDR3 coding DNA: TGTGCCATCAGTGAGGTAGCTAATGAAAAACTGTTTTTT.